The 2 T cell receptor beta chains below come from one sample, sequenced in a study of blood T cell repertoires in COVID-19. Measured with immunoSEQ multiplex PCR; TCRdb has only the in-frame clones, and not every one. The sample has some 200,000 clones, roughly 87% seen once. Sequences were obtained from PBMCs or T cells enriched from blood (not recorded which). These TCRs come from a man aged 30 to 45 in a cohort exposed to, infected with or recovered from COVID-19 (not recorded which).

The rearrangement links TRBV7-9 to TRBJ2-7; weak D call: TRBD2 (6 bases). The CDR3 covers 13 residues. Between the trimmed V and J ends, which lost 5 bases and 0 bases, there was a span of 8 bases. Germline lookup yields CDR1 SEHNR and CDR2 FQNEAQ (reference sequence). CDR3 DNA sequence: TGTGCCAGCAGCCACGGGGGCTCCTACGAGCAGTACTTC. As protein: CASSHGGSYEQYF.

The chain combines TRBV4-2 with TRBJ2-1; TRBD2 matches at 8 bases. V dropped 1 base and J dropped 0; count of bases not matched to a gene: 2. CDR1 and CDR2 from the germline V gene are LGHNA and YNFKEQ. The CDR3 covers 16 residues. DNA of the CDR3: TGTGCCAGCAGCCAAGGGGGGACTAGCTCCTACAATGAGCAGTTCTTC. Amino acid sequence: CASSQGGTSSYNEQFF.